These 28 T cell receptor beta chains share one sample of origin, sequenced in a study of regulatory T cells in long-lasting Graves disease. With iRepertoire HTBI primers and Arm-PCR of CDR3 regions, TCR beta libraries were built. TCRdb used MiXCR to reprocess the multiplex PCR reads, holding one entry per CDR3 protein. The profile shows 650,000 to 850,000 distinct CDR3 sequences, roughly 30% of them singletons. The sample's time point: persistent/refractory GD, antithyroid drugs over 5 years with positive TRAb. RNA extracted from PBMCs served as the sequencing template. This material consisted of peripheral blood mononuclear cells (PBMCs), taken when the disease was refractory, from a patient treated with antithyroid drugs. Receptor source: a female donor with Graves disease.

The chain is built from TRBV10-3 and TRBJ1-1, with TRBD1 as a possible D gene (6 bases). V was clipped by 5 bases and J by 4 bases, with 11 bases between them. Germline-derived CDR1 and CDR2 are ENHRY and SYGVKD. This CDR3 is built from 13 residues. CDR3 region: CAISRGGSTEAFF. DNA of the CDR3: TGTGCCATCAGTCGAGGGGGAAGCACTGAAGCTTTCTTT.

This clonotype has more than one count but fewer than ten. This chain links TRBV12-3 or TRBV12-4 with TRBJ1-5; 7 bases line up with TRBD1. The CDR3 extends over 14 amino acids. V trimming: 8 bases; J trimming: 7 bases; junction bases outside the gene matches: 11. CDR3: CASVFGRGGQPQHF. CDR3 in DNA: TGTGCCAGCGTTTTCGGGAGAGGGGGCCAGCCCCAGCATTTT.

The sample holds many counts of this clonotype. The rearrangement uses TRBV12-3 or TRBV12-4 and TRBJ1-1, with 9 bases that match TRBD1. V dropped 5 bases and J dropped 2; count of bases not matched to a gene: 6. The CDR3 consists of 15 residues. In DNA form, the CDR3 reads TGTGCCAGCAGTATCGACACAGGGGGCAACACTGAAGCTTTCTTT. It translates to CASSIDTGGNTEAFF.

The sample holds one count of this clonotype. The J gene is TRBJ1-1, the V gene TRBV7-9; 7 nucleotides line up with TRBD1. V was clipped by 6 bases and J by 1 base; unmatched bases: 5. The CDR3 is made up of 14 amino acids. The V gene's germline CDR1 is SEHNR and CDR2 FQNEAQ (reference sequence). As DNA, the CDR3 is TGTGCCAGCAGGAAACCAGGGGGGAACACTGAAGCTTTCTTT. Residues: CASRKPGGNTEAFF.

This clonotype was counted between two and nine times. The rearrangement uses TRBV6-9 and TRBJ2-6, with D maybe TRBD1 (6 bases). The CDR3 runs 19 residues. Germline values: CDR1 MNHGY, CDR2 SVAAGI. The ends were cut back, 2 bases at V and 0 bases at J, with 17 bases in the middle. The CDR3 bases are TGTGCCAGCAGTTATCCGACAGGAGCTAAGCTCTCTGGGGCCAACGTCCTGACTTTC. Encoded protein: CASSYPTGAKLSGANVLTF.

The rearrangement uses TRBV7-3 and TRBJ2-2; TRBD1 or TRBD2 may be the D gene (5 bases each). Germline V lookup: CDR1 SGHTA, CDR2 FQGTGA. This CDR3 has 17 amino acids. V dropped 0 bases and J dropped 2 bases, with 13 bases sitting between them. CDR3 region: CASSLTGWGSNTGELFF. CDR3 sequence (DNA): TGTGCCAGCAGCTTAACGGGTTGGGGGTCTAACACCGGGGAGCTGTTTTTT.

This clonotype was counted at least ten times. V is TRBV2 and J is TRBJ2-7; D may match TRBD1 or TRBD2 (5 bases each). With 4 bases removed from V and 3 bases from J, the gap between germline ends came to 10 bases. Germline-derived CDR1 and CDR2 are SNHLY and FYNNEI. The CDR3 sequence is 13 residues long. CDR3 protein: CASSGDRVYEQYF. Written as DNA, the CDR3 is TGTGCCAGCAGTGGGGACCGGGTCTACGAGCAGTACTTC.

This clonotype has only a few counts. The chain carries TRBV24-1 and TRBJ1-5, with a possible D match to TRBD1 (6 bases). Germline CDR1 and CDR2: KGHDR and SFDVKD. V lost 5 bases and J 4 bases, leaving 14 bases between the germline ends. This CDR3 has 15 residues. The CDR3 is CATSAGSGANQPQHF. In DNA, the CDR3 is TGTGCCACCAGTGCAGGATCAGGGGCGAATCAGCCCCAGCATTTT.

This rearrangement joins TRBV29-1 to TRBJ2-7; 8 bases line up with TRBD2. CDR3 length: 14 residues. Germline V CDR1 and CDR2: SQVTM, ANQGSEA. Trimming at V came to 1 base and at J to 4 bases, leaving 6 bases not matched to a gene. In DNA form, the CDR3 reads TGCAGCGTTGAAGGACGGGAGGGCCCTTACGAGCAGTACTTC. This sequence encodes CSVEGREGPYEQYF.

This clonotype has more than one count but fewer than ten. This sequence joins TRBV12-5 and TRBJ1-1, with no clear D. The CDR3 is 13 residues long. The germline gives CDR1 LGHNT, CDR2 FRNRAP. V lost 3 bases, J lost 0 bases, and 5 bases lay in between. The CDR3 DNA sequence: TGTGCTAGTGGTTTTGGGGTGAACACTGAAGCTTTCTTT. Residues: CASGFGVNTEAFF. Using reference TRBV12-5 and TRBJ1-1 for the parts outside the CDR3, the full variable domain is DARVTQTPRHKVTEMGQEVTMRCQPILGHNTVFWYRQTMMQGLELLAYFRNRAPLDDSGMPKDRFSAEMPDATLATLKIQPSEPRDSAVYFCASGFGVNTEAFFGQGTRLTVV.

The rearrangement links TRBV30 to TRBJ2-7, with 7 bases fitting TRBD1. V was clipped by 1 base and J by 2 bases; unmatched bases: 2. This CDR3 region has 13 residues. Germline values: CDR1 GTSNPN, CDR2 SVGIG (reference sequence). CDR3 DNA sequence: TGTGCCTGGAGTGGTGGGACAGCCTACGAGCAGTACTTC. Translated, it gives CAWSGGTAYEQYF. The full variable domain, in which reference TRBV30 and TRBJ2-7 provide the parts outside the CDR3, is SQTIHQWPATLVQPVGSPLSLECTVEGTSNPNLYWYRQAAGRGLQLLFYSVGIGQISSEVPQNLSASRPQDRQFILSSKKLLLSDSGFYLCAWSGGTAYEQYFGPGTRLTVT.

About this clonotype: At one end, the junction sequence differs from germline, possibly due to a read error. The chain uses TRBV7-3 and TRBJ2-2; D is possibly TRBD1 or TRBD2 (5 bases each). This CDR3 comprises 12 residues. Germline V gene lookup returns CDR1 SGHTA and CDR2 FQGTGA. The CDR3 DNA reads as TGTGCCAGCAGGGGGGACGCCGGAGAGCTGTTTTTT. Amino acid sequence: CASRGDAGELFF.

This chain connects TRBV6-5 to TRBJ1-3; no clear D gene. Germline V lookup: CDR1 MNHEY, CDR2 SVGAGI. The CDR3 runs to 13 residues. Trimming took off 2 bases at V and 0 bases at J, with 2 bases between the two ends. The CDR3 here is CASSYNSGNTIYF. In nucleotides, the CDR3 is TGTGCCAGCAGTTACAACTCTGGAAACACCATATATTTT.

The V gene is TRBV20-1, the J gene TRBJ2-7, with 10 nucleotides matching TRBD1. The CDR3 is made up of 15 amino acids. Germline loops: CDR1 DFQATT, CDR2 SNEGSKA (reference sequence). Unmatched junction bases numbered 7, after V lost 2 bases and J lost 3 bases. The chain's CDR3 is CSARLTGTGVYEQYF. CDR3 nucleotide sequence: TGCAGTGCTAGATTGACCGGGACAGGGGTCTACGAGCAGTACTTC.

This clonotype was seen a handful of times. The CDR3 coding sequence is TGTGCCAGCAGTTTTTCAAATGGAGCATGGGGAGGTGAGCAGTTCTTC. Encoded protein: CASSFSNGAWGGEQFF. The chain employs TRBV12-3 or TRBV12-4 and TRBJ2-1; D may be TRBD2 (6 bases). V lost 3 bases, J lost 9 bases, and 21 bases lay in between. The CDR3 contains 16 residues.

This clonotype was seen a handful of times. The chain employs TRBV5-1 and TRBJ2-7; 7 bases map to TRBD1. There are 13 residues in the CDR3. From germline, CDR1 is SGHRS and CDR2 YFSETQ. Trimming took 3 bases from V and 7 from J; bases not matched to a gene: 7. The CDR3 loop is CASSSLTGDEQYF. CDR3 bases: TGCGCCAGCAGCTCGCTTACAGGGGATGAGCAGTACTTC. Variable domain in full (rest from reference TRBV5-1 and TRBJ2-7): KAGVTQTPRYLIKTRGQQVTLSCSPISGHRSVSWYQQTPGQGLQFLFEYFSETQRNKGNFPGRFSGRQFSNSRSEMNVSTLELGDSALYLCASSSLTGDEQYFGPGTRLTVT.

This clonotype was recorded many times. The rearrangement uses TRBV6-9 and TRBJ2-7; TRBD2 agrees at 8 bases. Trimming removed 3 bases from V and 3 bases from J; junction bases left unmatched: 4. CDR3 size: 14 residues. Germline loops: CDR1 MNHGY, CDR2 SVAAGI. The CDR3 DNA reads TGTGCCAGCAGTTACTACGGGACTAGCTACGAGCAGTACTTC. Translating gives CASSYYGTSYEQYF.

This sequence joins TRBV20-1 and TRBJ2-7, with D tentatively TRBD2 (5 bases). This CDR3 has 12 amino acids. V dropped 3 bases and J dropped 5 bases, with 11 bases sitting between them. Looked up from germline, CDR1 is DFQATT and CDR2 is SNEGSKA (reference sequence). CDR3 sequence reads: CSASGYGDEQYF. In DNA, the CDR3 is TGCAGTGCTAGCGGGTACGGGGACGAGCAGTACTTC.

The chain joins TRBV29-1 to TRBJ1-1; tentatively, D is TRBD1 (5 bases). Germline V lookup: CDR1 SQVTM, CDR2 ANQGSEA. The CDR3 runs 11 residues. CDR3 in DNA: TGCTTGGGGGGTACGAACACTGAAGCTTTCTTT. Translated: CLGGTNTEAFF.

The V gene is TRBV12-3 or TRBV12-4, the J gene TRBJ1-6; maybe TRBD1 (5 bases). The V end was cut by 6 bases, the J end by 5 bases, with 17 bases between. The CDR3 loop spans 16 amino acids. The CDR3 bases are TGTGCCAGCAGACCGTCCGGGGCCGCCCATAATTCACCCCTCCACTTT. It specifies CASRPSGAAHNSPLHF.

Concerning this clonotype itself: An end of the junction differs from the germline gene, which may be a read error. This CDR3 is CASSETNYGYTF. In DNA form, the CDR3 reads TGTGCCAGCTCCGAGACTAACTATGGCTACACCTTC. The chain links TRBV5-1 to TRBJ1-2; D is unresolved. Germline V gene sequence: CDR1 SGHRS, CDR2 YFSETQ. The CDR3 totals 12 residues.

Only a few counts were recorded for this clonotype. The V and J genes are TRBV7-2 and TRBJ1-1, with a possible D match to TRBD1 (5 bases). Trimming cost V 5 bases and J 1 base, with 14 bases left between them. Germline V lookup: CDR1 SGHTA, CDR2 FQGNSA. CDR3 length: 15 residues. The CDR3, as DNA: TGTGCCAGCAGCGCAGATTTACAGGCGAACACTGAAGCTTTCTTT. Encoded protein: CASSADLQANTEAFF. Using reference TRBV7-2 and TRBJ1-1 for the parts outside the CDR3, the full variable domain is GAGVSQSPSNKVTEKGKDVELRCDPISGHTALYWYRQSLGQGLEFLIYFQGNSAPDKSGLPSDRFSAERTGGSVSTLTIQRTQQEDSAVYLCASSADLQANTEAFFGQGTRLTVV.

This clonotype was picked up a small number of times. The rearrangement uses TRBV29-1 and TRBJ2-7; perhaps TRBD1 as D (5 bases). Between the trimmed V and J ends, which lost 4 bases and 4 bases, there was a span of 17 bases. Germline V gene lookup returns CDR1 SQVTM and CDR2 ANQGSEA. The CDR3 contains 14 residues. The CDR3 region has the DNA TGCAGCGTTGTACTCCCGGCCAGGGTATACGAGCAGTACTTC. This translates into CSVVLPARVYEQYF.

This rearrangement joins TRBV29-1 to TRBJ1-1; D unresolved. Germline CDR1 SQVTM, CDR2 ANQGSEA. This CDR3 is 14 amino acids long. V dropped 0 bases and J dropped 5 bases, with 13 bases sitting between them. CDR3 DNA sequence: TGCAGCGTTGAAGATCGCTGGGGTCGGACTGAAGCTTTCTTT. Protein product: CSVEDRWGRTEAFF.

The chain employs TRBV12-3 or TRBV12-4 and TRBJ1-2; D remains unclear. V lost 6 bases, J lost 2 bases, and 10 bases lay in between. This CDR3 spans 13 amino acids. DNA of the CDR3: TGTGCCAGCAGCGATTTCAGGAACTATGGCTACACCTTC. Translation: CASSDFRNYGYTF.

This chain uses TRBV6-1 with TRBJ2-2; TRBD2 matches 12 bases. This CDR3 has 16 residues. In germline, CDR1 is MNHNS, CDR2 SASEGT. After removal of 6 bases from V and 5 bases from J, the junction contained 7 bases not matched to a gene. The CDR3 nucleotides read TGTGCCAGCAGCCACCCTGGACTAGCGGGAACCGGGGAGCTGTTTTTT. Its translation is CASSHPGLAGTGELFF.

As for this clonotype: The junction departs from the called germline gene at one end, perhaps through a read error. The CDR3 DNA follows: TGTGCCACCAGTGAGTCGGCTAGCGGGAGGTACGAGCAGTACTTC. It yields the protein CATSESASGRYEQYF. The rearrangement links TRBV10-3 to TRBJ2-7; TRBD2 aligns across 11 bases. The CDR3 has 15 amino acids. The V gene's germline CDR1 is ENHRY and CDR2 SYGVKD.

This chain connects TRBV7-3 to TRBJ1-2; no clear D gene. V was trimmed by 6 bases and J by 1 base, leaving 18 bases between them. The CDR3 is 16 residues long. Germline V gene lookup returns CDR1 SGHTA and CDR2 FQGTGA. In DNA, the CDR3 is TGTGCCAGCAGGCCCGAAGGCGGACCCCTTAACTATGGCTACACCTTC. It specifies CASRPEGGPLNYGYTF.